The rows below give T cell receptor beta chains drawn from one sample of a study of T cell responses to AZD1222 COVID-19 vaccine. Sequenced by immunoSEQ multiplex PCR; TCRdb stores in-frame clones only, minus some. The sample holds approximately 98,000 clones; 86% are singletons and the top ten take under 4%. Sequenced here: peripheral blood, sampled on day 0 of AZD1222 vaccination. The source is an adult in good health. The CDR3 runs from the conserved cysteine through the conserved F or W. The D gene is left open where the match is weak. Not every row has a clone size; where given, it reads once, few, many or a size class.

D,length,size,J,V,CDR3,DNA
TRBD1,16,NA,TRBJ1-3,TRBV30,CAWSWGTGFSGNTIYF,TGTGCCTGGTCCTGGGGGACAGGCTTTTCTGGAAACACCATATATTTT
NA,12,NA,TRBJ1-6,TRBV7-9,CASTSGGRPLHF,TGTGCCAGCACCTCGGGGGGGAGACCCCTCCACTTT
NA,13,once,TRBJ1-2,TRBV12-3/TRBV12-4,CASSSGVDYGYTF,TGTGCCAGCAGTTCTGGGGTTGACTATGGCTACACCTTC
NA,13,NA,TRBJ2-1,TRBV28,CASRLDFHNEQFF,TGTGCCAGCAGGCTGGACTTTCACAATGAGCAGTTCTTC
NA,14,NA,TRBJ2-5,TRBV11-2,CASSSLFGQETQYF,TGTGCCAGCAGCTCCCTTTTTGGACAAGAGACCCAGTACTTC
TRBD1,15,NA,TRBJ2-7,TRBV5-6,CASSWDGQGPYEQYF,TGTGCCAGCAGCTGGGACGGACAGGGACCCTACGAGCAGTACTTC
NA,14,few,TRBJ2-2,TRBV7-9,CASSPAGVVGELFF,TGTGCCAGCAGCCCCGCGGGCGTAGTGGGGGAGCTGTTTTTT
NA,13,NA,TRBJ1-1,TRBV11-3,CASKGGANTEAFF,TGTGCCAGCAAAGGGGGGGCCAACACTGAAGCTTTCTTT
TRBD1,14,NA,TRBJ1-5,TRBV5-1,CASSLGTGDQPQHF,TGCGCCAGCAGCTTGGGGACAGGGGATCAGCCCCAGCATTTT
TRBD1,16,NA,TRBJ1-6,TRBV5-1,CASSLASGGFSSPLHF,TGCGCCAGCAGCTTGGCGTCAGGGGGCTTTAGTTCACCCCTCCACTTT
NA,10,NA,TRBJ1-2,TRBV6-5,CATHLIGYTF,TGTGCCACCCACCTGATCGGCTACACCTTC
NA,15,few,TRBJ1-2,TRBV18,CASSPRPLEGYGYTF,TGTGCCAGCTCACCAAGGCCGCTAGAAGGCTATGGCTACACCTTC
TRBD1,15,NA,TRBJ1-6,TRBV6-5,CASRMQGASNSPLHF,TGTGCCAGCAGGATGCAGGGGGCTTCTAATTCACCCCTCCACTTT
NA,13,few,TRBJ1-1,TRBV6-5,CASSYRGNTEAFF,TGTGCCAGCAGTTACAGGGGGAACACTGAAGCTTTCTTT
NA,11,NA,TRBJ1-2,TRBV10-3,CAISGGDGYTF,TGTGCCATCAGTGGAGGGGATGGCTACACCTTC
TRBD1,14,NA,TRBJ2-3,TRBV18,CASSDRGSTDTQYF,TGTGCCAGCTCAGACAGGGGATCGACAGATACGCAGTATTTT
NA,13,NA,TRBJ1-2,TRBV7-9,CASSHNQGNGYTF,TGTGCCAGCAGCCATAATCAGGGAAATGGCTACACCTTC
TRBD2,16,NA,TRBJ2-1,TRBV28,CASTSPGTSGHNEQFF,TGTGCCAGCACCTCCCCCGGGACTAGCGGGCACAATGAGCAGTTCTTC
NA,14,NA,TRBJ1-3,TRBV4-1,CASSLYRVGNTIYF,TGCGCCAGCAGCCTATACAGGGTTGGGAACACCATATATTTT